Included here is one T cell receptor (beta chain) sequence, with context. Its antigen remains unknown. This CDR3 contains 14 residues. Germline V gene sequence: CDR1 MGHRA, CDR2 YSYEKL. Trimming took 2 bases from V and 6 from J, leaving 12 bases between them. Using about 0.2 ug DNA, tens of thousands of T cell genomes, the sorted-subset replicate PCRs were run. Data came from immunoSEQ multiplex PCR; TCRdb stores just in-frame clones and leaves some out. The sample gives about 2.1 million clones, about 93% of which show up once; around 1.7% is in the top ten. The sample is drawn from a study of shared clonotypes between healthy human individuals. It was CD45RO-negative cells, positively selected for CCR7, that made up naive CD8 cells, with terminally differentiated effector memory CD45RA+ cells excluded. Broader study findings: Compared with memory subsets, naive subsets generally had larger estimated richness.

Specimen: naive CD8+ T cells from PBMCs. The clonotype comes from a man between 18 and 35 years old in good health. Some clones in this sample may be carry-over from other donors' samples. This chain uses TRBV4-1 with TRBJ2-3; tentatively, D is TRBD2 (5 bases). In DNA form, the CDR3 reads TGCGCCAGCAGCCAACTAGCCCTAAGCGATACGCAGTATTTT. Translation gives CASSQLALSDTQYF.